This entry describes one T cell receptor (beta chain). Per the authors' pipeline: Estimated nucleated cell counts came from reference gene primer amplification. Only in-frame clones appear in the TCRdb table, and some are missing; sequencing was by immunoSEQ multiplex PCR. That table furnishes V, J and clone size, whereas the DNA furnished D and trimming. The sample has 250,000 to 300,000 clones, about 86% seen once. This entry belongs to a study of blood T cell repertoires in COVID-19. Study-wide context: Acute and convalescent COVID-19 specimens originated in the United States, Italy and Spain. Sample material is recorded as cDNA or gDNA derived from T cells, B-cell-depleted T cells, or PBMCs.

The CDR3 is made up of 15 amino acids. Germline V gives CDR1 MGHRA, CDR2 YSYEKL. V dropped 3 bases and J dropped 5 bases, with 16 bases sitting between them. Sequencing was performed on peripheral blood. The chain has TRBV4-1 and TRBJ1-1; a weak D match, TRBD1 (6 bases). The TCR originated in a man older than 75 with acute or convalescent COVID-19. The DNA of the CDR3 is TGCGCCAGCAGCCACCGCCGGGAGGGGGGTACTGAAGCTTTCTTT. Protein sequence: CASSHRREGGTEAFF.